The 24 T cell receptor beta chains listed next were all sequenced from one sample in a study of a mutant IDH1 vaccine in newly diagnosed glioma. Documented time point: week 35, safety follow-up. All doses held 300 ug of mutant IDH1 20-mer peptide, with topical imiquimod. The protocol was immunoSEQ multiplex PCR, while the TCRdb copy is restricted to in-frame clones and leaves out a portion. The sample lists around 70,000 clones, 70% to 90% seen once, with 2% to 2.5% in the top ten. Antigen specificity for these receptors is unknown. Sequencing was performed on PBMCs, taken from a glioma patient whose treatment included an IDH1 peptide vaccine. These receptors were taken from a man aged 25 to 40 with glioma.

The chain links TRBV5-1 to TRBJ2-7; TRBD1 is a possible D gene (6 bases). Per the germline V gene, CDR1 is SGHRS and CDR2 is YFSETQ. CDR3 length equals 16 residues. Trimming removed 0 bases at V and 4 bases at J, with 17 bases between. Written as DNA, the CDR3 is TGCGCCAGCAGCTTGGGATTGGGGACCCAGGGGTACGAGCAGTACTTC. Encoded protein: CASSLGLGTQGYEQYF.

This chain links TRBV4-2 with TRBJ2-7; TRBD1 matches at 8 bases. Germline CDR1 reads LGHNA; CDR2 reads YNFKEQ. The CDR3 has 13 amino acids. Trimming cost V 6 bases and J 7 bases; bases outside gene matches: 8. As DNA, the CDR3 is TGTGCCAGCAGTCTGAGACAGGGGAGTGAGCAGTACTTC. Its protein product is CASSLRQGSEQYF.

The chain uses TRBV11-1 and TRBJ2-4; tentatively, D is TRBD1 (9 bases). The CDR3 has 15 residues. V was pared by 5 bases and J by 14 bases, with 25 bases between. CDR1 SGHAT and CDR2 FQDESV come from the germline V gene (reference sequence). Here the CDR3 reads CASSAGGQGSDREYF. The CDR3 coding sequence is TGTGCCAGCAGCGCGGGGGGACAGGGATCGGATCGGGAGTACTTC.

This rearrangement joins TRBV7-6 to TRBJ2-7; perhaps D is TRBD1 or TRBD2 (5 bases each). This CDR3 region has 14 residues. The V gene's germline CDR1 is SGHVS and CDR2 FNYEAQ. V dropped 3 bases and J dropped 0 bases, with 9 bases sitting between them. The chain's CDR3 is CASSLGRGSYEQYF. CDR3 nucleotide sequence: TGTGCCAGCAGCTTGGGACGCGGCTCCTACGAGCAGTACTTC.

This sequence joins TRBV7-8 and TRBJ2-7; 13 bases are shared with TRBD2. The germline V gene encodes CDR1 SGHVS and CDR2 FQNEAQ. The CDR3 totals 15 residues. The ends lost 4 bases at V and 7 bases at J; junction bases unmatched: 7. CDR3 coding DNA: TGTGCCAGCAGCTCGTCACTAGCGGGAGGGTGGGAGCAGTACTTC. Its protein product is CASSSSLAGGWEQYF.

This chain links TRBV29-1 with TRBJ2-7; 11 bases are a match to TRBD2. CDR1 is SQVTM and CDR2 is ANQGSEA in the germline V gene. The trim removed 4 bases at V and 6 bases at J, leaving 2 bases unmatched. The CDR3 contains 12 residues. For the CDR3, the DNA is TGCAGCGTTGCTAGCGGGGGGTCCGAGCAGTACTTC. Translated: CSVASGGSEQYF.

This sequence joins TRBV9 and TRBJ1-1; no reliable D call. CDR1 and CDR2 (germline): SGDLS, YYNGEE. Trimming took off 0 bases at V and 3 bases at J, with 9 bases between the two ends. This CDR3 is built from 14 residues. DNA of the CDR3: TGTGCCAGCAGCGTAGGGGGAGGCGACACTGAAGCTTTCTTT. Translating gives CASSVGGGDTEAFF.

The V and J genes are TRBV18 and TRBJ1-1; D is uncertain. Germline lookup yields CDR1 KGHSH and CDR2 LQKENI. This CDR3 is built from 14 residues. Trimming removed 3 bases from V and 7 bases from J, with 15 bases in between. CDR3 in amino acids: CASSPRSTDGEAFF. CDR3 in DNA: TGTGCCAGCTCACCGCGCAGTACTGACGGTGAAGCTTTCTTT.

The genes are TRBV5-1 and TRBJ2-7, with TRBD2 as a possible D gene (6 bases). The germline gives CDR1 SGHRS, CDR2 YFSETQ. V lost 4 bases and J 6 bases, leaving 20 bases between the germline ends. This CDR3 is 15 amino acids long. CDR3 sequence reads: CASSAAGTYSTEQYF. As DNA, the CDR3 is TGCGCCAGCAGCGCCGCGGGGACCTACTCTACCGAGCAGTACTTC. Drawing the rest from reference TRBV5-1 and TRBJ2-7, the complete variable domain is KAGVTQTPRYLIKTRGQQVTLSCSPISGHRSVSWYQQTPGQGLQFLFEYFSETQRNKGNFPGRFSGRQFSNSRSEMNVSTLELGDSALYLCASSAAGTYSTEQYFGPGTRLTVT.

The chain uses TRBV7-3 and TRBJ1-2; 7 bases line up with TRBD1. The V gene end was trimmed by 1 base and the J gene end by 4 bases; junction bases not matched to a gene: 3. The CDR3 totals 14 residues. Per germline, CDR1 SGHTA and CDR2 FQGTGA. DNA for the CDR3: TGTGCCAGCAGCTTAAGAAGGACAGGCTATGGCTACACCTTC. This gives the protein CASSLRRTGYGYTF.

The chain recombines TRBV5-1 with TRBJ1-1; 9 bases map to TRBD1. Germline V gene lookup returns CDR1 SGHRS and CDR2 YFSETQ. J lost 3 bases, V lost 4 bases, and 4 bases had no gene match. The CDR3 has 14 residues. CDR3 DNA sequence: TGCGCCAGCAGCACCGACAGGGGGTACACTGAAGCTTTCTTT. Translation gives CASSTDRGYTEAFF.

The chain has TRBV9 and TRBJ1-2; 7 bases are a match to TRBD1. Germline-derived CDR1 and CDR2 are SGDLS and YYNGEE. This CDR3 region has 14 residues. Germline trimming cut 4 bases from V and 3 bases from J; bases unmatched to any gene: 6. The CDR3 is CASSPSTGDYGYTF. Here the CDR3 DNA reads TGTGCCAGCAGCCCCTCCACAGGGGACTATGGCTACACCTTC.

This clone was recorded a few times. The chain employs TRBV19 and TRBJ1-1; D remains ambiguous. The germline V gene encodes CDR1 LNHDA and CDR2 SQIVND (reference sequence). The CDR3 sequence is 12 residues long. Deletions cut 5 bases from V and 5 bases from J, with 9 bases between. CDR3 region: CASSWRDTEAFF. The CDR3 bases are TGTGCCAGTAGTTGGAGGGATACTGAAGCTTTCTTT. The variable domain in full, with the rest retrieved from reference TRBV19 and TRBJ1-1, is DGGITQSPKYLFRKEGQNVTLSCEQNLNHDAMYWYRQDPGQGLRLIYYSQIVNDFQKGDIAEGYSVSREKKESFPLTVTSAQKNPTAFYLCASSWRDTEAFFGQGTRLTVV.

This rearrangement joins TRBV7-3 to TRBJ2-7; no reliable D call. Germline CDR1 SGHTA, CDR2 FQGTGA. The CDR3 totals 9 residues. This CDR3 is CASSRSTWV. CDR3 DNA sequence: TGTGCCAGCAGCCGGTCGACTTGGGTC.

This clone occurred once. The chain links TRBV10-1 to TRBJ2-2; 8 nucleotides line up with TRBD2. Germline V gene data show CDR1 as WNHNN and CDR2 as SYGVQD (reference sequence). The junction had 12 bases not matched to a gene; V was cut back by 7 bases and J by 2 bases. CDR3 length: 17 amino acids. CDR3 sequence: CASIHGGDIFNTGELFF. CDR3 in DNA: TGCGCCAGCATCCACGGGGGGGACATTTTTAACACCGGGGAGCTGTTTTTT.

The V gene is TRBV2, the J gene TRBJ1-1; maybe TRBD1 (5 bases). The CDR3 runs to 13 residues. Trimming took 1 base from V and 8 from J, leaving 11 bases between them. Germline V gives CDR1 SNHLY, CDR2 FYNNEI. CDR3 region: CASSEVGESEAFF. CDR3 bases: TGTGCCAGCAGTGAAGTAGGGGAGTCCGAAGCTTTCTTT. The whole variable domain, filled in from reference TRBV2 and TRBJ1-1, reads EPEVTQTPSHQVTQMGQEVILRCVPISNHLYFYWYRQILGQKVEFLVSFYNNEISEKSEIFDDQFSVERPDGSNFTLKIRSTKLEDSAMYFCASSEVGESEAFFGQGTRLTVV.

The chain combines TRBV5-5 with TRBJ2-5, with D possibly TRBD1 on 6 matching bases. From germline, CDR1 is SGHKS and CDR2 YYEKEE (reference sequence). The length of the CDR3 is 16 residues. Between the trimmed V and J ends, which lost 0 bases and 5 bases, there was a span of 17 bases. The CDR3 sequence is CASSLGDYTGFETQYF. The DNA for the CDR3 is TGTGCCAGCAGCTTGGGGGATTATACAGGGTTTGAGACCCAGTACTTC. The full variable domain, with the rest looked up from reference TRBV5-5 and TRBJ2-5, is DAGVTQSPTHLIKTRGQQVTLRCSPISGHKSVSWYQQVLGQGPQFIFQYYEKEERGRGNFPDRFSARQFPNYSSELNVNALLLGDSALYLCASSLGDYTGFETQYFGPGTRLLVL.

This chain connects TRBV5-4 to TRBJ1-4; 10 bases agree with TRBD1. J lost 5 bases, V lost 4 bases, and 2 bases had no gene match. Germline-derived CDR1 and CDR2 are SGHNT and YYREEE (reference sequence). This CDR3 comprises 14 residues. The CDR3: CASSRGQGNEKLFF. CDR3 DNA sequence: TGTGCCAGCAGCCGGGGACAGGGGAATGAAAAACTGTTTTTT.

The gene calls are TRBV6-6 and TRBJ2-7; D ambiguous. The germline V and J ends were trimmed by 4 bases and 2 bases, with 12 bases remaining between them. The germline V gene has CDR1 MNHNY and CDR2 SVGAGI (reference sequence). This CDR3 comprises 14 residues. The CDR3 sequence: CASSSAHNPYEQYF. The CDR3 coding sequence is TGTGCCAGCAGTTCAGCTCATAATCCCTACGAGCAGTACTTC.

The chain is built from TRBV27 and TRBJ2-1; TRBD1 matches 12 bases. V trimming: 4 bases; J trimming: 7 bases; junction bases outside the gene matches: 8. In germline, CDR1 is MNHEY, CDR2 SMNVEV (reference sequence). This CDR3 has 16 amino acids. The CDR3 sequence is CASSSRGTGGLNEQFF. The CDR3 bases are TGTGCCAGCAGTTCCCGAGGGACAGGGGGCTTGAATGAGCAGTTCTTC.

The chain carries TRBV9 and TRBJ1-1; 8 nucleotides align to TRBD1. V gave up 2 bases and J gave up 1 base; unmatched junction bases: 1. Germline-derived CDR1 and CDR2 are SGDLS and YYNGEE. The CDR3 runs 14 residues. CDR3 loop: CASSVGQGNTEAFF. The CDR3 nucleotides read TGTGCCAGCAGCGTCGGACAGGGGAACACTGAAGCTTTCTTT.

V gene TRBV6-5 combines with J gene TRBJ2-3; a weak D match, TRBD2 (6 bases). Per germline, CDR1 MNHEY and CDR2 SVGAGI. V was clipped by 0 bases and J by 0 bases, with 7 bases between them. The CDR3 loop spans 15 amino acids. CDR3 sequence (DNA): TGTGCCAGCAGTTACTCGCGGGGAAGCACAGATACGCAGTATTTT. Its protein product is CASSYSRGSTDTQYF.

The genes are TRBV6-5 and TRBJ2-3; TRBD2 matches at 7 bases. Germline CDR1 reads MNHEY; CDR2 reads SVGAGI. The CDR3 consists of 15 residues. V gave up 5 bases and J gave up 4 bases; unmatched junction bases: 9. Here the CDR3 reads CASSRGDYRSDTQYF. The CDR3 coding sequence is TGTGCCAGCAGTCGCGGGGACTATAGATCAGATACGCAGTATTTT.

The V and J genes are TRBV7-9 and TRBJ1-2, with D uncertain. Germline-derived CDR1 and CDR2 are SEHNR and FQNEAQ (reference sequence). V was cut by 5 bases and J by 3 bases, with 4 bases left in between. CDR3 length: 11 amino acids. Here the CDR3 reads CASSLYYGYTF. In nucleotides, the CDR3 is TGTGCCAGCAGCCTCTACTATGGCTACACCTTC.